The 20 T cell receptor beta chains in this list originate from one sample, sequenced in a study of T cell responses to AZD1222 COVID-19 vaccine (dated by TCRdb to 2020 to 2022). According to the study, the label for this sample's time point signals: about 28 days (+/-7) after the second vaccine dose. Libraries were built with the immunoSEQ multiplex PCR assay. The clones in this table, taken by TCRdb from immuneACCESS, are in-frame only. Not every clone is retained; where verified, under half of the shortfall comes from an unresolved V gene, and the cause of the rest is unknown. This sample comprises approximately 110,000 clones, about 87% of them detected only once. The ten largest clonotypes hold about 6.5% of the sample. The sequencing here drew on peripheral blood, taken 28 days after the second AZD1222 dose. Every receptor here comes from an adult who received the AZD1222 COVID-19 vaccine.

CDR3 residues: CASLLLGGGTDTQYF. For the CDR3, the DNA is TGTGCCAGCTTGTTGTTGGGCGGGGGAACAGATACGCAGTATTTT. This chain joins TRBV7-2 and TRBJ2-3; 7 bases line up with TRBD2. The CDR3 has 15 amino acids. Germline values: CDR1 SGHTA, CDR2 FQGNSA. The V and J ends lost 8 bases and 3 bases, in that order; junction bases with no gene match: 11.

This chain uses TRBV4-1 with TRBJ1-1, with D possibly being TRBD1 (5 bases). There are 14 residues in the CDR3. V gave up 4 bases and J gave up 4 bases, with 13 bases separating them. Looked up from germline, CDR1 is MGHRA and CDR2 is YSYEKL. CDR3 protein: CASSLRARGTEAFF. The CDR3 DNA reads TGCGCCAGCAGCCTCAGGGCGCGAGGCACTGAAGCTTTCTTT.

The rearrangement uses TRBV7-2 and TRBJ1-5, with a weak D call TRBD1 (6 bases). V was trimmed by 6 bases and J by 0 bases, leaving 9 bases between them. Germline loops: CDR1 SGHTA, CDR2 FQGNSA. CDR3 length: 14 residues. In nucleotides, the CDR3 is TGTGCCAGCAGTTTACAGGGTAGCAATCAGCCCCAGCATTTT. Its protein product is CASSLQGSNQPQHF.

V usage is TRBV6-4 and J usage is TRBJ1-6; no reliable D call. Looked up from germline, CDR1 is MRHNA and CDR2 is SNTAGT. V gave up 4 bases and J gave up 6 bases, with 7 bases separating them. This CDR3 region has 13 residues. The CDR3 region is CASSVMINSPLHF. The CDR3 nucleotides are TGTGCCAGCAGTGTTATGATTAATTCACCCCTCCACTTT.

The rearrangement links TRBV27 to TRBJ2-1; D perhaps matches TRBD2 (5 bases). The CDR3 is 14 amino acids. Per the germline V gene, CDR1 is MNHEY and CDR2 is SMNVEV (reference sequence). V lost 7 bases, J lost 13 bases, and 23 bases lay in between. The CDR3 DNA is TGTGCCAGCACCCCCCCCGGGGTGGTTACAGCTCAGTTCTTC. Its protein is CASTPPGVVTAQFF.

V and J are TRBV3-1 (or the pseudogene TRBV3-2) and TRBJ2-3; no firm D call. This CDR3 is 15 amino acids long. Trimming left V 1 base short and J 1 base short, with 9 bases between. Germline CDR1 and CDR2: LGHDT and YNNKEL (reference sequence). This CDR3 reads CASSQAFRRTDTQYF. The CDR3 region has the DNA TGTGCCAGCAGCCAAGCATTCAGACGCACAGATACGCAGTATTTT.

This clone came up once. The CDR3 bases are TGTGCCATCAGCGGACATACCTTATCTTCTAATCAGCCCCAGCATTTT. It translates to CAISGHTLSSNQPQHF. The chain has TRBV10-3 and TRBJ1-5; TRBD1 is a possible D gene (5 bases). V lost 6 bases and J lost 4, with 19 bases in between. The CDR3 consists of 16 residues. The germline V gene has CDR1 ENHRY and CDR2 SYGVKD.

V is TRBV7-3 and J is TRBJ2-7; D unresolved. The CDR3 sequence is 13 residues long. V was shortened by 0 bases and J by 7 bases, with 10 bases between the two germline ends. From germline, CDR1 is SGHTA and CDR2 FQGTGA. CDR3 sequence (DNA): TGTGCCAGCAGCTTAACATGGGCCAGTGAGCAGTACTTC. This codes for CASSLTWASEQYF. Full variable domain (remainder filled in from reference TRBV7-3 and TRBJ2-7): GAGVSQTPSNKVTEKGKYVELRCDPISGHTALYWYRQSLGQGPEFLIYFQGTGAADDSGLPNDRFFAVRPEGSVSTLKIQRTERGDSAVYLCASSLTWASEQYFGPGTRLTVT.

The chain joins TRBV7-3 to TRBJ2-1; D assignment may be TRBD1 or TRBD2 (6 bases each). The CDR3 contains 14 residues. From germline, CDR1 is SGHTA and CDR2 FQGTGA. The ends were cut back, 4 bases at V and 9 bases at J, with 16 bases in the middle. CDR3 sequence reads: CASSYNGGQGEQFF. CDR3 DNA: TGTGCCAGCAGCTACAATGGGGGGCAGGGTGAGCAGTTCTTC.

This chain links TRBV3-1 (or the pseudogene TRBV3-2) with TRBJ1-1; D is ambiguous. CDR1 is LGHDT and CDR2 is YNNKEL in the germline V gene (reference sequence). The CDR3 covers 17 residues. The ends were cut back, 0 bases at V and 7 bases at J, with 21 bases in the middle. In DNA form, the CDR3 reads TGTGCCAGCAGCCAAGACTCCTACCTGACGGGCCTAGGTGAAGCTTTCTTT. Encoded protein: CASSQDSYLTGLGEAFF.

The V and J genes are TRBV7-2 and TRBJ2-5, with 10 bases identical to TRBD2. Germline V gene sequence: CDR1 SGHTA, CDR2 FQGNSA. The CDR3 sequence is 14 residues long. The V gene end was trimmed by 4 bases and the J gene end by 6 bases; junction bases not matched to a gene: 5. CDR3 in amino acids: CASSYSGGAKTQYF. In DNA, the CDR3 is TGTGCCAGCAGCTACAGCGGGGGGGCGAAGACCCAGTACTTC.

J is TRBJ2-5 and V is TRBV3-1 (or the pseudogene TRBV3-2); D might be TRBD2 (7 bases). The CDR3 is 18 residues long. Looked up from germline, CDR1 is LGHDT and CDR2 is YNNKEL (reference sequence). The germline V and J ends were trimmed by 4 bases and 0 bases, with 21 bases remaining between them. CDR3 bases: TGTGCCAGCAGCCGGACCGCGGGGAGGGGGGGGTACCAAGAGACCCAGTACTTC. It encodes CASSRTAGRGGYQETQYF.

V is TRBV18 and J is TRBJ1-5, with D possibly TRBD1 on 6 matching bases. V was shortened by 2 bases and J by 1 base, with 9 bases between the two germline ends. This CDR3 region has 15 residues. The germline V gene has CDR1 KGHSH and CDR2 LQKENI. CDR3 region: CASSPAGQSNQPQHF. The CDR3 bases are TGTGCCAGCTCACCAGCCGGACAGAGCAATCAGCCCCAGCATTTT.

As regards this clone: Other nucleotide sequences from this sample produce the same CDR3. The V gene is TRBV18, the J gene TRBJ1-1; 7 bases align to TRBD1. After removal of 2 bases from V and 5 bases from J, the junction contained 5 bases not matched to a gene. CDR1 and CDR2 from the germline V gene are KGHSH and LQKENI. CDR3 length: 14 amino acids. DNA of the CDR3: TGTGCCAGCTCACCAGACAGGGTGGGGACTGAAGCTTTCTTT. It is translated as CASSPDRVGTEAFF.

J is TRBJ1-5 and V is TRBV6-5, with 10 bases lining up with TRBD1. Germline CDR1 is MNHEY and CDR2 is SVGAGI. The CDR3 spans 14 residues. Unmatched junction bases numbered 5, after V lost 8 bases and J lost 4 bases. The CDR3: CASWTGGINQPQHF. The DNA of the CDR3 is TGTGCCAGCTGGACAGGGGGGATTAATCAGCCCCAGCATTTT.

The chain carries TRBV6-2 or TRBV6-3 and TRBJ2-4; perhaps TRBD2 as D (5 bases). The CDR3 totals 17 residues. The germline V gene has CDR1 MNHEY and CDR2 SVGEGT. V was shortened by 2 bases and J by 0 bases, with 14 bases between the two germline ends. The CDR3 region has the DNA TGTGCCAGCAGTTACATCTCCGGGGTTGGAGCCAAAAACATTCAGTACTTC. Translated: CASSYISGVGAKNIQYF.

V is TRBV7-2 and J is TRBJ2-3; TRBD2 agrees at 8 bases. The germline V gene has CDR1 SGHTA and CDR2 FQGNSA. Trimming removed 8 bases from V and 3 bases from J; junction bases left unmatched: 10. The CDR3 length is 15 residues. The CDR3 sequence: CASQPAGGVTDTQYF. Written as DNA, the CDR3 is TGTGCCAGCCAACCGGCGGGGGGAGTGACAGATACGCAGTATTTT.

The chain combines TRBV27 with TRBJ1-1, with D unresolved. CDR3 length: 14 residues. V gave up 5 bases and J gave up 4 bases, with 14 bases separating them. Germline assignment: CDR1 MNHEY and CDR2 SMNVEV (reference sequence). CDR3 amino acids: CASSATVGLTEAFF. CDR3 sequence (DNA): TGTGCCAGCAGTGCCACGGTAGGCCTCACTGAAGCTTTCTTT.

The chain joins TRBV7-6 to TRBJ2-5; TRBD2 agrees at 7 bases. CDR1 is SGHVS, CDR2 FNYEAQ, per germline. Trimming took 5 bases from V and 4 from J; bases not matched to a gene: 7. CDR3 length: 14 amino acids. This CDR3 is CASSTGGGRETQYF. The CDR3 nucleotides are TGTGCCAGCAGCACGGGCGGGGGTCGAGAGACCCAGTACTTC. Full variable domain (outside the CDR3, taken from reference TRBV7-6 and TRBJ2-5): GAGVSQSPRYKVTKRGQDVALRCDPISGHVSLYWYRQALGQGPEFLTYFNYEAQQDKSGLPNDRFSAERPEGSISTLTIQRTEQRDSAMYRCASSTGGGRETQYFGPGTRLLVL.

V gene TRBV3-1 (or the pseudogene TRBV3-2) combines with J gene TRBJ2-1; 11 nucleotides align to TRBD2. This CDR3 region has 15 residues. The germline V gene encodes CDR1 LGHDT and CDR2 YNNKEL (reference sequence). V dropped 4 bases and J dropped 8; count of bases not matched to a gene: 7. The CDR3 loop is CASSPPLAGGYEQFF. CDR3 DNA sequence: TGTGCCAGCAGCCCGCCCCTAGCGGGGGGCTATGAGCAGTTCTTC.